This is a list of T cell receptor beta chains from one sample in a study of STAT5B mutations in CD4+ large granular lymphocyte leukemia. Assay: immunoSEQ multiplex PCR; the TCRdb copy retains only in-frame clones and omits some. The table includes around 33,000 clones, roughly 77% detected once. Sequencing used CD4+ T cells from blood buffy coats. The source is a human donor in good health. Each CDR3 is given with its conserved first and last residue. The D gene is left open where the match is weak. The size of a clone is reported for some rows only, either as once, few or many, or as a class for expanded clones.

clone_size	v_call	d_call	j_call	cdr3_nt	cdr3_aa
few	TRBV4-2	TRBD1	TRBJ1-2	TGTGCCAGCAGCCTACAGGGGGCTCCTAAGGGCTACACCTTC	CASSLQGAPKGYTF
-	TRBV9	TRBD1	TRBJ2-2	TGTGCCAGCAGCTCTCCCGACAGGGGGCGAGGGGGGGAGCTGTTTTTT	CASSSPDRGRGGELFF
-	TRBV7-6	-	TRBJ2-7	TGTGCCAGCAGCTTAGGTCCCGGGCTCGGGGACTACGAGCAGTACTTC	CASSLGPGLGDYEQYF
few	TRBV2	TRBD1	TRBJ1-5	TGTGCCAGCAGCACAGGGGGCGGCAATCAGCCCCAGCATTTT	CASSTGGGNQPQHF
-	TRBV27	-	TRBJ2-3	TGTGCCAGCAGCCCTAGCACAGATACGCAGTATTTT	CASSPSTDTQYF
once	TRBV19	-	TRBJ2-2	TGTGCCAGTAGTAGCAGAATAGTTCCCGGGGAGCTGTTTTTT	CASSSRIVPGELFF
-	TRBV27	-	TRBJ2-4	TGTGCCAGCAGTCCCGGGGGGCTGGGCATTCAGTACTTC	CASSPGGLGIQYF
-	TRBV19	-	TRBJ2-5	TGTGCCAGTAGTAGAATCCAAGAGACCCAGTACTTC	CASSRIQETQYF
-	TRBV5-1	TRBD2	TRBJ2-7	TGCGCCAGCAGCTTGAAGCGGGGCTACGAGCAGTACTTC	CASSLKRGYEQYF
few	TRBV7-2	-	TRBJ1-1	TGTGCCAGCAGCTTCTTAAGACAGAACACTGAAGCTTTCTTT	CASSFLRQNTEAFF
medium-sized	TRBV7-8	TRBD1	TRBJ1-5	TGTGCCAGTGCGACGGACAGGCAAAACTTCAATCAGCCCCAGCATTTT	CASATDRQNFNQPQHF
-	TRBV6-5	TRBD2	TRBJ2-7	TGTGCCAGCAGTTACCGCCGCACTAGCGGGTACGAGCAGTACTTC	CASSYRRTSGYEQYF
-	TRBV2	TRBD2	TRBJ2-1	TGTGCCAGCAGTTTACTAGCGGGAGGTTCCTACAATGAGCAGTTCTTC	CASSLLAGGSYNEQFF
-	TRBV28	-	TRBJ2-2	TGTGCCAGCACCCCCTTACACACCGGGGAGCTGTTTTTT	CASTPLHTGELFF
-	TRBV18	-	TRBJ1-1	TGTGCCAGCTCCCGCGAGAACACTGAAGCTTTCTTT	CASSRENTEAFF
-	TRBV9	TRBD2	TRBJ2-3	TGTGCCAGCAGCGTAGGAATAGCGGGAGGGTGGACAGATACGCAGTATTTT	CASSVGIAGGWTDTQYF
-	TRBV27	-	TRBJ1-1	TGTGCCAGCAGTTTTCAACAGGTTGGTGGGAACACTGAAGCTTTCTTT	CASSFQQVGGNTEAFF
-	TRBV9	TRBD1	TRBJ2-7	TGTGCCAGCAGCGTAGCTACAGGGGGCGTCGACGAGCAGTACTTC	CASSVATGGVDEQYF
-	TRBV7-9	-	TRBJ2-5	TGTGCCAGCACAGGGCAAGAGACCCAGTACTTC	CASTGQETQYF
-	TRBV7-8	TRBD1	TRBJ2-7	TGTGCCAGCAGCGAGACAGGGCGAGTAGGCGAGCAGTACTTC	CASSETGRVGEQYF
-	TRBV5-3	TRBD2	TRBJ2-1	TGTGCCAGAAGCTTGAGGATCCTAGCGGGGTTAATCCAGGGCAATGAGCAGTTCTTC	CARSLRILAGLIQGNEQFF
few	TRBV2	-	TRBJ1-2	TGTGCCAGCAGTGCCCCAGGTCGGGGCTACACCTTC	CASSAPGRGYTF
-	TRBV28	TRBD2	TRBJ2-5	TGTGCCAGCAGTAACGGCGGGAGGGCAGAGACCCAGTACTTC	CASSNGGRAETQYF
-	TRBV2	-	TRBJ2-3	TGTGCCAGCAATGGGGACTTAGATACGCAGTATTTT	CASNGDLDTQYF
-	TRBV5-6	TRBD1	TRBJ1-4	TGTGCCAGCAGCTCAGGACAGGGAGGGCATGAAAAACTGTTTTTT	CASSSGQGGHEKLFF
few	TRBV10-3	TRBD1	TRBJ1-6	TGTGCCATCAGTGAAGGGACAGGGAATTCACCCCTCCACTTT	CAISEGTGNSPLHF
-	TRBV7-2	-	TRBJ2-1	TGTGCCAGCAGCTCCCCGACGGGCGGTGAGCAGTTCTTC	CASSSPTGGEQFF
-	TRBV18	TRBD1	TRBJ2-7	TGTGCCAGCTCACCACAGGGACAGGGGCCCTACGAGCAGTACTTC	CASSPQGQGPYEQYF
once	TRBV12-5	-	TRBJ1-2	TGTGCTAGCGGTCGCGGGGAGAACTATGGCTACACCTTC	CASGRGENYGYTF
few	TRBV5-5	TRBD1	TRBJ2-2	TGTGCCAGCAGCTCGGGACAGGGAGGTGGCACCGGGGAGCTGTTTTTT	CASSSGQGGGTGELFF
-	TRBV30	-	TRBJ2-2	TGTGCCTGGAGTGGTGGGGCGAACACCGGGGAGCTGTTTTTT	CAWSGGANTGELFF
-	TRBV6-5	-	TRBJ1-4	TGTGCCAGCAGTTACTCCTCGGGGGGGGAAAAACTGTTTTTT	CASSYSSGGEKLFF
-	TRBV11-2	-	TRBJ2-1	TGTGCCAGCAGCTTAGATCGACAGACCCTATACAATGAGCAGTTCTTC	CASSLDRQTLYNEQFF
-	TRBV18	TRBD1	TRBJ1-1	TGTGCCAGCTCACCACGCGGCGGACAGGGGGGGACTGAAGCTTTCTTT	CASSPRGGQGGTEAFF
-	TRBV6-8	-	TRBJ2-7	TGTGCCACCATTCTTCGACTAGGGCCTTGCGAGCAGTACTTC	CATILRLGPCEQYF
-	TRBV12-5	TRBD1	TRBJ2-7	TGTGCTAGTGGTTATCTACCCTACAGGGGGTTGTACGAGCAGTACTTC	CASGYLPYRGLYEQYF